This TCR beta chain was recovered during a study of control samples from healthy donors and cancer patients. CDR3 length: 11 amino acids. V lost 2 bases to trimming and J lost 4 bases, with 2 bases between them. CDR1 is SEHNR and CDR2 is FQNEAQ in the germline V gene (reference sequence). Generated by immunoSEQ multiplex PCR, the TCRdb table keeps only in-frame clones and is missing some. The sample records approximately 170,000 clones, roughly 92% being singletons. The material sequenced was blood. The TCR was taken from a woman aged 30 to 39 in good health. The V gene is TRBV7-9, the J gene TRBJ1-1; D call uncertain. CDR3 residues: CASSLITEAFF. CDR3 nucleotides: TGTGCCAGCAGCTTAATCACTGAAGCTTTCTTT.